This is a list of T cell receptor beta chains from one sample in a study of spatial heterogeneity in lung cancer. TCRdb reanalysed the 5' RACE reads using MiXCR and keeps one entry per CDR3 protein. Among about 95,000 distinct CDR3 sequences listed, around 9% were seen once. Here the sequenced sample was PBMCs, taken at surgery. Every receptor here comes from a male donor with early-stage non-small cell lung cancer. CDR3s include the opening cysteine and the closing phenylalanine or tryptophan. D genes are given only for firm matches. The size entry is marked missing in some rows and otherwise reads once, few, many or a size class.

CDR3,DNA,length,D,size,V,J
CASSLGQGTGNEQFF,TGTGCCAGCAGCTTAGGACAGGGGACGGGCAATGAGCAGTTCTTC,15,TRBD1,NA,TRBV7-9,TRBJ2-1
CASSLIPGSADTQYF,TGTGCCAGCAGCTTAATACCCGGCAGTGCAGATACGCAGTATTTT,15,NA,NA,TRBV7-3,TRBJ2-3
CASSPRRLAGGRPNTQYF,TGTGCCAGCAGTCCAAGGAGACTAGCGGGGGGCCGGCCGAATACGCAGTATTTT,18,TRBD2,NA,TRBV2,TRBJ2-3
CASSPTSGKTDTQYF,TGTGCCAGCAGCCCGACTAGCGGGAAGACAGATACGCAGTATTTT,15,TRBD2,NA,TRBV12-3/TRBV12-4,TRBJ2-3
CASSWGTYNEQFF,TGTGCCAGCAGCTGGGGGACCTACAATGAGCAGTTCTTC,13,NA,NA,TRBV7-9,TRBJ2-1
CASTLIAGGDNEQFF,TGTGCCAGCACCTTAATAGCGGGAGGAGACAATGAGCAGTTCTTC,15,TRBD2,few,TRBV6-6,TRBJ2-1
CASSLGTSGADTQYF,TGCGCCAGCAGCTTGGGGACTAGCGGGGCGGATACGCAGTATTTT,15,TRBD2,many,TRBV5-1,TRBJ2-3
CASTPDRVGNIQYF,TGTGCCAGTACCCCGGACAGGGTGGGGAACATTCAGTACTTC,14,TRBD1,many,TRBV19,TRBJ2-4
CASSSGQGPETQYF,TGTGCCAGCAGCTCCGGACAGGGTCCAGAGACCCAGTACTTC,14,TRBD1,once,TRBV7-7,TRBJ2-5
CASSSGRLTETQYF,TGTGCCAGCAGCTCGGGACGTCTTACCGAGACCCAGTACTTC,14,NA,NA,TRBV7-2,TRBJ2-5
CSGLAGGETQYF,TGCAGCGGTTTAGCGGGAGGAGAGACCCAGTACTTC,12,TRBD2,many,TRBV29-1,TRBJ2-5
CASSSRQGRDGELFF,TGCGCCAGCAGCTCCCGACAGGGGAGGGACGGGGAGCTGTTTTTT,15,NA,NA,TRBV5-1,TRBJ2-2
CASSEAAGYEQYF,TGTGCCAGCTCAGAGGCGGCCGGCTACGAGCAGTACTTC,13,NA,NA,TRBV18,TRBJ2-7
CASIKNPWDREPKSSYEQYF,TGTGCCAGCATCAAGAACCCCTGGGACAGGGAGCCAAAGTCCAGCTACGAGCAGTACTTC,20,TRBD1,many,TRBV11-2,TRBJ2-7
CASRATSGLFTDTQYF,TGTGCCAGCAGGGCTACTAGCGGACTTTTCACAGATACGCAGTATTTT,16,TRBD2,many,TRBV28,TRBJ2-3
CASSLSGKAKSTQYF,TGTGCCAGCAGCCTAAGCGGGAAGGCCAAGAGTACCCAGTACTTC,15,TRBD2,NA,TRBV14,TRBJ2-5
CASSVTGESSYNEQFF,TGCGCCAGCAGCGTGACGGGGGAAAGCTCCTACAATGAGCAGTTCTTC,16,NA,NA,TRBV5-1,TRBJ2-1
CASSLTRGGGYEQYF,TGTGCCAGCTCACTTACGAGAGGGGGCGGTTATGAGCAGTACTTC,15,TRBD1,NA,TRBV18,TRBJ2-7
CASSIPTSYNEQFF,TGTGCCAGCAGTATTCCAACTAGCTATAATGAGCAGTTCTTC,14,NA,once,TRBV28,TRBJ2-1
CASHPSDSRTGELFF,TGTGCCAGCCACCCGTCCGACAGCCGCACCGGGGAGCTGTTTTTT,15,NA,many,TRBV27,TRBJ2-2
CASREPGTGSSIHRYEQYF,TGTGCCAGCAGGGAACCCGGGACAGGGAGTTCGATCCACAGATACGAGCAGTACTTC,19,TRBD1,many,TRBV2,TRBJ2-7
CATSSDRATNEKLFF,TGTGCCACCAGCAGTGACAGGGCAACTAATGAAAAACTGTTTTTT,15,TRBD1,few,TRBV15,TRBJ1-4
CASSGGHSGNQPQHF,TGTGCCAGCAGCGGAGGCCACTCCGGCAATCAGCCCCAGCATTTT,15,NA,once,TRBV6-6,TRBJ1-5
CASSPYQETQYF,TGTGCCAGCAGCCCGTACCAAGAGACCCAGTACTTC,12,NA,NA,TRBV7-2,TRBJ2-5
CASSPGQGREAFF,TGTGCCAGCAGCCCGGGACAGGGGAGAGAAGCTTTCTTT,13,TRBD1,few,TRBV4-2,TRBJ1-1
CASSRMNTEAFF,TGTGCCAGCAGCCGAATGAACACTGAAGCTTTCTTT,12,NA,many,TRBV7-8,TRBJ1-1
CSARTGAGANVLTF,TGCAGTGCTAGGACAGGGGCTGGGGCCAACGTCCTGACTTTC,14,TRBD1,few,TRBV20-1,TRBJ2-6
CASSPGTSHGELFF,TGTGCCAGCAGCCCCGGGACAAGTCACGGGGAGCTGTTTTTT,14,NA,many,TRBV9,TRBJ2-2
CASSQAGDATDTQYF,TGCGCCAGCAGCCAAGCGGGGGACGCCACAGATACGCAGTATTTT,15,TRBD2,few,TRBV5-1,TRBJ2-3